One TCR beta chain is described in this entry. As yet, its antigen is unknown. CDR3 length: 14 amino acids. Germline loops: CDR1 MNHEY, CDR2 SMNVEV (reference sequence). Between the trimmed V and J ends, which lost 2 bases and 4 bases, there was a span of 12 bases. This specimen belongs to a study of cytomegalovirus exposure and HLA in healthy donors. Study as a whole: According to later analysis, the same platform produced the roughly 130 validation and about 630 first-cohort repertoires. Findings of the study overall: A subsequent analysis found that TCR clusters from the first cohort also tended to co-occur in the 90 to 150 validation repertoires, with 94% of cluster scores above 0. The study put 160 or so TCR beta chains on its list as cytomegalovirus-associated.

The table came from immunoSEQ multiplex PCR; TCRdb's copy has only in-frame clones and leaves some out. The sample includes approximately 230,000 clones, about 90% seen only once; the top ten take 9.5% to 15%. This chain links TRBV27 with TRBJ2-7; D is possibly TRBD2 (5 bases). Sequences were obtained from PBMCs. The origin of this receptor is a man aged 18-30 years in good health and CMV-seropositive. CDR3 amino acids: CASSLRGNIYEQYF. In DNA, the CDR3 is TGTGCCAGCAGTTTAAGAGGGAACATTTACGAGCAGTACTTC.